The 11 T cell receptor beta chains below were found in one sample sequenced in a study of T cell changes during pregnancy in multiple sclerosis. Generated by immunoSEQ multiplex PCR, the TCRdb table keeps only in-frame clones and is missing some. The sample lists some 62,000 clones; around 92% were seen once. Sequences were derived from peripheral blood, sampled in the second trimester of pregnancy. The origin of the receptors is a female donor in good health, enrolled as a control in a pregnancy study.

This clone was recorded only once. The gene calls are TRBV10-1 and TRBJ2-5; D may be TRBD2 (5 bases). The CDR3 has 13 amino acids. Trimming left V 5 bases short and J 3 bases short, with 10 bases between. The germline V gene has CDR1 WNHNN and CDR2 SYGVQD (reference sequence). The CDR3 bases are TGCGCCAGCAGTCCCGACTATGAAGAGACCCAGTACTTC. Amino acids: CASSPDYEETQYF.

For the CDR3, the DNA is TGTGCCAGCGGGCTTTTGGGGCCTATGAACACTGAAGCTTTCTTT. It specifies CASGLLGPMNTEAFF. The chain carries TRBV7-3 and TRBJ1-1; D possibly corresponds to TRBD1 (5 bases). In germline, CDR1 is SGHTA, CDR2 FQGTGA. V gave up 8 bases and J gave up 0 bases, with 16 bases separating them. The CDR3 length is 15 residues. The entire variable domain, with the rest obtained from reference TRBV7-3 and TRBJ1-1, is as follows: GAGVSQTPSNKVTEKGKYVELRCDPISGHTALYWYRQSLGQGPEFLIYFQGTGAADDSGLPNDRFFAVRPEGSVSTLKIQRTERGDSAVYLCASGLLGPMNTEAFFGQGTRLTVV.

This clone was observed a handful of times. This chain joins TRBV6-6 and TRBJ2-7, with TRBD2 matching 9 bases. After removal of 2 bases from V and 2 bases from J, the junction contained 7 bases not matched to a gene. Germline V gene lookup returns CDR1 MNHNY and CDR2 SVGAGI (reference sequence). The CDR3 loop spans 16 amino acids. CDR3 bases: TGTGCCAGCAGTTACCTGGTAGCGGGGGCGGCCTACGAGCAGTACTTC. Residues: CASSYLVAGAAYEQYF.

The chain links TRBV7-9 to TRBJ2-7; TRBD1 matches 7 bases. J lost 1 base, V lost 5 bases, and 8 bases had no gene match. The CDR3 totals 15 residues. Germline V lookup: CDR1 SEHNR, CDR2 FQNEAQ (reference sequence). The CDR3 is CASSQQPGQSYEQYF. CDR3 nucleotide sequence: TGTGCCAGCAGCCAGCAGCCGGGACAGTCCTACGAGCAGTACTTC.

V is TRBV7-8 and J is TRBJ1-2; the match to TRBD1 covers 8 bases. Trimming cost V 5 bases and J 2 bases; bases outside gene matches: 7. The CDR3 is 15 residues long. CDR1 is SGHVS and CDR2 is FQNEAQ in the germline V gene. For the CDR3, the DNA is TGTGCCAGCAGCGCCAGACAGGGGAAGAACTATGGCTACACCTTC. This sequence encodes CASSARQGKNYGYTF. The variable domain in full, with the rest retrieved from reference TRBV7-8 and TRBJ1-2, is GAGVSQSPRYKVAKRGQDVALRCDPISGHVSLFWYQQALGQGPEFLTYFQNEAQLDKSGLPSDRFFAERPEGSVSTLKIQRTQQEDSAVYLCASSARQGKNYGYTFGSGTRLTVV.

The chain is built from TRBV7-3 and TRBJ2-5; no clear D gene. This CDR3 comprises 13 residues. Germline V lookup: CDR1 SGHTA, CDR2 FQGTGA. The V and J ends lost 2 bases and 0 bases respectively, with 4 bases between them. The CDR3 DNA is TGTGCCAGCAGCTTAGAGTACCAAGAGACCCAGTACTTC. Translated: CASSLEYQETQYF.

The rearrangement links TRBV27 to TRBJ2-5, with D possibly matching TRBD2 (5 bases). Deletions cut 7 bases from V and 5 bases from J, with 20 bases between. CDR3 length equals 15 residues. CDR1 and CDR2 (germline): MNHEY, SMNVEV (reference sequence). The CDR3, as DNA: TGTGCCAGCACCCCCCCACCTAGCTTTCTCGAGACCCAGTACTTC. This gives the protein CASTPPPSFLETQYF.

This clone occurred once. This sequence joins TRBV29-1 and TRBJ1-5; 8 bases agree with TRBD1. Trimming removed 6 bases from V and 3 bases from J; junction bases left unmatched: 4. This CDR3 contains 13 residues. CDR1 is SQVTM, CDR2 ANQGSEA, per germline. The CDR3 DNA follows: TGCAGCGTGGGGACAGGTATCAATCAGCCCCAGCATTTT. Translating gives CSVGTGINQPQHF.

V usage is TRBV4-2 and J usage is TRBJ2-5; D might be TRBD1 (5 bases). This CDR3 has 17 residues. Germline V gives CDR1 LGHNA, CDR2 YNFKEQ. Deletions cut 2 bases from V and 5 bases from J, with 21 bases between. CDR3: CASSQSAALGLGETQYF. The CDR3 DNA reads as TGTGCCAGCAGCCAATCAGCCGCCCTGGGGCTGGGGGAGACCCAGTACTTC.

This chain's CDR3 is CASSLYPDTQYF. As DNA, the CDR3 is TGTGCCAGCAGCTTGTATCCAGATACGCAGTATTTT. V and J are TRBV5-6 and TRBJ2-3; no clear D gene. CDR1 is SGHDT, CDR2 YYEEEE, per germline. The length of the CDR3 is 12 residues. Trimming cost V 1 base and J 4 bases, with 4 bases left between them.

The chain has TRBV4-2 and TRBJ2-3, with 9 nucleotides matching TRBD2. Germline lookup yields CDR1 LGHNA and CDR2 YNFKEQ. V dropped 4 bases and J dropped 1; count of bases not matched to a gene: 3. The CDR3 is made up of 15 amino acids. This chain's CDR3 is CASSLQRGGTDTQYF. CDR3 DNA sequence: TGTGCCAGCAGCCTACAGCGGGGGGGCACAGATACGCAGTATTTT.